These T cell receptor beta chains were read from a single sample in a study of cytomegalovirus exposure and HLA in healthy donors. Profiling relied on immunoSEQ multiplex PCR, and the TCRdb table lists in-frame clones only, not all of them. This sample contains roughly 43,000 clones. Sequences were obtained from PBMCs. These receptors were obtained from a woman in her thirties or forties in good health and CMV-seronegative. The CDR3 runs from the conserved cysteine through the conserved F or W. A D gene is named only where the DNA matches it firmly.

TRBV4-3	TRBD2	TRBJ2-3	TGCGCCAGCAGCCAAGCGACTAGCCCTAGCACAGATACGCAGTATTTT	CASSQATSPSTDTQYF
TRBV15	-	TRBJ2-7	TGTGCCACCAGCAGAGAGGGCCTCTCCTACGAGCAGTACTTC	CATSREGLSYEQYF
TRBV7-9	-	TRBJ2-7	TGTGCCAGCAGCTACGCAGGCCTCCGCGCCTACGAGCAGTACTTC	CASSYAGLRAYEQYF
TRBV4-3	TRBD2	TRBJ2-7	TGCGCCAGCAGCCATAGCCTAGCGGCCTACTCCTACGAGCAGTACTTC	CASSHSLAAYSYEQYF
TRBV28	TRBD1	TRBJ1-2	TGTGCCAGCAGACCACGGGACAGGGGGCTTGTTGGCTACACCTTC	CASRPRDRGLVGYTF
TRBV28	-	TRBJ1-4	TGTGCCAGCAGTTCCACTTATGAAAAACTGTTTTTT	CASSSTYEKLFF
TRBV18	TRBD1	TRBJ1-2	TGTGCCAGCTCACCGGGACAGGGGGCCCTGATCTACACCTTC	CASSPGQGALIYTF
TRBV6-5	-	TRBJ1-5	TGTGCCAGCAGTTACGGGAGGGATCAGCCCCAGCATTTT	CASSYGRDQPQHF
TRBV7-2	TRBD2	TRBJ2-7	TGTGCCAGCAGCATAGTCACTAGCGGGAGCTACGAGCAGTACTTC	CASSIVTSGSYEQYF
TRBV4-2	TRBD2	TRBJ2-1	TGTGCCAGCAGCCAAGAGGGACTAAACAATGAGCAGTTCTTC	CASSQEGLNNEQFF
TRBV5-6	-	TRBJ1-1	TGTGCCAGCAGCTTGCAAGGCCGGGACACTGAAGCTTTCTTT	CASSLQGRDTEAFF
TRBV28	-	TRBJ1-1	TGTGCCTCTTCGGCGGTGGACACTGAAGCTTTCTTT	CASSAVDTEAFF
TRBV5-1	TRBD1	TRBJ2-5	TGCGCCAGCAGCTTACAGGGGTCAGATCATGTAGAGACCCAGTACTTC	CASSLQGSDHVETQYF